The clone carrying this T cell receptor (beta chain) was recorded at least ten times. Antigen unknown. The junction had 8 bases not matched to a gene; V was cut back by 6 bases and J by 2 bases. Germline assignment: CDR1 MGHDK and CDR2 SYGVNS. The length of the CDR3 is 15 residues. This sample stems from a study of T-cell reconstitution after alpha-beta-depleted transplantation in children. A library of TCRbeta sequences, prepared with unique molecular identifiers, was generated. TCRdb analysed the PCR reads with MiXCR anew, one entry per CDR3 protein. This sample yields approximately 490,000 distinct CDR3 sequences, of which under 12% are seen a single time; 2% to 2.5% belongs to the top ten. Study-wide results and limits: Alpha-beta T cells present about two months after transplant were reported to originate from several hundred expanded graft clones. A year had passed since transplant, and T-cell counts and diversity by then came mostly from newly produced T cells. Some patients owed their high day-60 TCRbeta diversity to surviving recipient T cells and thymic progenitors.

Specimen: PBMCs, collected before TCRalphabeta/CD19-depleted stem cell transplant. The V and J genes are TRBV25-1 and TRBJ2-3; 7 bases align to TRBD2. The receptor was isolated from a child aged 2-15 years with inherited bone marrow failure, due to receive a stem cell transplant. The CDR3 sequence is CASSDQRDATDTQYF. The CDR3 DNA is TGTGCCAGCAGCGACCAGCGGGATGCCACAGATACGCAGTATTTT.